The clone carrying this T cell receptor beta chain was recorded a few times. The antigen remains undetermined. Sequence at one end of the junction differs from germline and may be a read error. Germline assignment: CDR1 MDHEN and CDR2 SYDVKM. The length of the CDR3 is 15 residues. The data originate from a study of T-cell memory formation after mild COVID-19. Study results and limitations: Researchers report contracting CD4+ clones mostly in CM and EM, with CD8+ clones in EMRA.

Researchers used 5'RACE with constant-segment primers to make TCR alpha and TCR beta cDNA libraries that carry sample barcodes and UMIs. MiXCR was run by TCRdb on the 5' RACE reads, yielding one entry per CDR3 protein. The data show about 190,000 distinct CDR3 sequences, approximately 10% seen once. The gene calls are TRBV28 and TRBJ1-2; the D gene is possibly TRBD1 (5 bases). The sample consisted of PBMCs or a T cell subset sorted from them (not recorded which). The clonotype originates from a man younger than 35 who had mild COVID-19 (a few samples of this study predate the infection). Cell type and time point are not known. CDR3 protein: CASIQTGGTYGKTAF. The CDR3, as DNA: TGTGCCAGCATCCAGACCGGTGGGACGTATGGGAAAACTGCCTTC.